The 8 T cell receptor beta chains listed next were all sequenced from one sample in a study of blood T cell repertoires in COVID-19. Sequenced by immunoSEQ multiplex PCR; TCRdb stores in-frame clones only, minus some. The table has approximately 49,000 clones, around nine tenths seen once. Sequenced sample: peripheral blood. The source is a man in his forties or fifties with acute or convalescent COVID-19.

V and J are TRBV28 and TRBJ2-7; unclear D gene. Germline-derived CDR1 and CDR2 are MDHEN and SYDVKM. This CDR3 region has 14 residues. V was trimmed by 2 bases and J by 1 base, leaving 9 bases between them. The DNA of the CDR3 is TGTGCCAGCAGTTTAATGGCAGGATCCTACGAGCAGTACTTC. Its protein product is CASSLMAGSYEQYF.

The genes are TRBV3-1 (or the pseudogene TRBV3-2) and TRBJ2-7, with a weak D call TRBD1 (6 bases). With 6 bases removed from V and 4 bases from J, the gap between germline ends came to 16 bases. CDR3 length equals 14 residues. CDR1 LGHDT and CDR2 YNNKEL come from the germline V gene (reference sequence). CDR3 in DNA: TGTGCCAGCAGTCAGAGTGGGACAACTTACGAGCAGTACTTC. Translating it yields CASSQSGTTYEQYF.

The chain is built from TRBV7-9 and TRBJ1-3; tentatively, D is TRBD1 (5 bases). Germline CDR1 SEHNR, CDR2 FQNEAQ (reference sequence). Trimming pared 6 bases from V and 2 bases from J, leaving 11 bases between. CDR3 length: 14 residues. CDR3 sequence reads: CASRMGGTGNTIYF. The CDR3 region has the DNA TGTGCCAGCAGGATGGGGGGAACTGGAAACACCATATATTTT.

V and J are TRBV10-3 and TRBJ1-1, with a tentative D call TRBD1 (5 bases). V lost 7 bases, J lost 1 base, and 10 bases lay in between. CDR1 ENHRY and CDR2 SYGVKD come from the germline V gene. The CDR3 runs to 13 residues. CDR3 bases: TGTGCCATCACCGGACACCCGAACACTGAAGCTTTCTTT. Residues: CAITGHPNTEAFF.

This chain joins TRBV18 and TRBJ2-5; TRBD2 matches at 7 bases. CDR3 length: 14 residues. Germline V gene lookup returns CDR1 KGHSH and CDR2 LQKENI. V lost 3 bases, J lost 2 bases, and 3 bases stayed unmatched. CDR3 coding DNA: TGTGCCAGCTCACCGGGGGGGTCACAAGAGACCCAGTACTTC. Translating it yields CASSPGGSQETQYF.

This chain links TRBV29-1 with TRBJ1-2, with TRBD1 as a possible D gene (5 bases). The CDR3 is 12 residues long. Looked up from germline, CDR1 is SQVTM and CDR2 is ANQGSEA. V lost 7 bases and J lost 2, with 11 bases in between. The CDR3 region is CSDQQVNYGYTF. The CDR3 nucleotides are TGCAGCGACCAACAGGTCAACTATGGCTACACCTTC.

The V and J genes are TRBV29-1 and TRBJ1-2, with 8 bases identical to TRBD1. Germline loops: CDR1 SQVTM, CDR2 ANQGSEA. The CDR3 contains 12 residues. J lost 6 bases, V lost 8 bases, and 8 bases had no gene match. The CDR3 DNA is TGCAGCTCCCTCAGGGGGCGGGATGGCTACACCTTC. Protein: CSSLRGRDGYTF.

This clone was observed a few times. This chain uses TRBV19 with TRBJ2-5, with 9 bases matching TRBD2. Trimming cost V 4 bases and J 4 bases; bases outside gene matches: 7. Germline CDR1 is LNHDA and CDR2 is SQIVND (reference sequence). This CDR3 has 15 amino acids. CDR3: CASSTIAGVVETQYF. The CDR3, as DNA: TGTGCCAGTAGTACAATAGCGGGAGTAGTAGAGACCCAGTACTTC.